This T cell receptor (beta chain) is from a study of T cells after yellow fever vaccination. Whole-study findings and limits: Overall, a small share of clonotypes was seen in both CD4 and CD8 compartments. Post-booster samples contained most primary-vaccination clones (around 95% CD4, around 88% CD8).

Only a few counts were recorded for this clonotype. Its antigen is unknown. In making TCR cDNA, 5'RACE template switching added a universal primer site and UMIs to it. TCRdb passed the 5' RACE reads through MiXCR, listing each CDR3 protein once. This table has under 550,000 distinct CDR3 sequences, 21% appearing once. The CDR3 has 15 amino acids. V lost 7 bases to trimming and J lost 1 base, with 16 bases between them. The germline V gene has CDR1 SEHNR and CDR2 FQNEAQ (reference sequence). The source material was PBMCs, sampled more than 20 days after the first yellow fever vaccination. The J gene is TRBJ2-5, the V gene TRBV7-9; D might be TRBD2 (6 bases). The clonotype was recovered from a man between 18 and 29 years old who received the YFV17D yellow fever vaccine. CDR3 in amino acids: CASTSYRDSQETQYF. The CDR3 DNA sequence: TGTGCCAGCACCTCATACCGGGACTCCCAAGAGACCCAGTACTTC.